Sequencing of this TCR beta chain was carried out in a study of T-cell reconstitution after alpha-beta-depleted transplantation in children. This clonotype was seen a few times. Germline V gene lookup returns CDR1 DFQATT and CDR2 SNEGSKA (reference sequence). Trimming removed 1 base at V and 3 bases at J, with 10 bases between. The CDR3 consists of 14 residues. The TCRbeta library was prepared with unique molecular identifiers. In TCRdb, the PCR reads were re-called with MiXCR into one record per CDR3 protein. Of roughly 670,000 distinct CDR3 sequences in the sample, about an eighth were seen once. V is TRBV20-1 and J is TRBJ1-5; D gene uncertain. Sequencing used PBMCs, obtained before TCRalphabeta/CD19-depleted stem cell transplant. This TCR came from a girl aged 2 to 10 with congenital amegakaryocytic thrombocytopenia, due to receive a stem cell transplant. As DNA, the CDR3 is TGCAGTGCTAGAGGATGGGGATTCAATCAGCCCCAGCATTTT. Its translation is CSARGWGFNQPQHF.